Shown below are 27 T cell receptor beta chains from a single sample sequenced in a study of cytomegalovirus exposure and HLA in healthy donors. 60 Vbeta and 13 Jbeta primers were used in PCR. Some clones are missing from TCRdb's copy, which holds only in-frame ones; the method was immunoSEQ multiplex PCR. The table lists under 200,000 clones, roughly 79% of them singletons. Input material: PBMCs. These receptors came from a man between 25 and 39 years old in good health and CMV-seronegative.

The rearrangement uses TRBV27 and TRBJ2-7; 7 bases agree with TRBD2. CDR3 length: 14 amino acids. Germline V lookup: CDR1 MNHEY, CDR2 SMNVEV (reference sequence). J lost 7 bases, V lost 7 bases, and 13 bases had no gene match. CDR3 residues: CASTGAGDWGEQYF. The CDR3 DNA is TGTGCCAGCACCGGGGCGGGAGATTGGGGAGAGCAGTACTTC.

About this clone itself: It is likely a read error, because the conserved phenylalanine at the end of the CDR3 is missing. Because the CDR3's place on the DNA is in doubt, the DNA is left out and the CDR3 is given as listed by TCRdb. The rearrangement uses TRBV27 and TRBJ1-2; TRBD1 is the table's D call, not checked against the DNA. The CDR3 contains 13 residues when both ends are counted. In germline, CDR1 is MNHEY, CDR2 SMNVEV (reference sequence). Here the CDR3 reads CASRDFGGGASQM.

This chain joins TRBV5-6 and TRBJ2-3; 8 bases are shared with TRBD2. CDR1 is SGHDT and CDR2 is YYEEEE in the germline V gene. The CDR3 length is 19 residues. With 1 base clipped from V and 3 bases from J, the junction kept 16 bases outside the gene matches. DNA of the CDR3: TGTGCCAGCAGCTTGCAGTGGCCAGCGGGAGCGAAAAGAACAGATACGCAGTATTTT. Amino acids: CASSLQWPAGAKRTDTQYF.

V and J are TRBV7-6 and TRBJ2-7; 9 bases map to TRBD2. This CDR3 spans 15 amino acids. V was clipped by 5 bases and J by 2 bases; unmatched bases: 7. Germline loops: CDR1 SGHVS, CDR2 FNYEAQ. The CDR3, as DNA: TGTGCCAGCAGCCCTAGCGGGACCGGCCCCTACGAGCAGTACTTC. It is translated as CASSPSGTGPYEQYF.

The chain carries TRBV12-5 and TRBJ2-1, with 7 bases matching TRBD2. Germline trimming cut 0 bases from V and 5 bases from J; bases unmatched to any gene: 10. The germline V gene has CDR1 LGHNT and CDR2 FRNRAP. This CDR3 contains 17 residues. CDR3 residues: CASGLVFGGRSDNEQFF. The CDR3 region has the DNA TGTGCTAGTGGTTTGGTATTTGGCGGGAGATCGGACAATGAGCAGTTCTTC.

The rearrangement links TRBV15 to TRBJ2-7, with 8 bases lining up with TRBD1. CDR1 LNHNV and CDR2 YYDKDF come from the germline V gene (reference sequence). The V segment lost 1 base and the J segment 5 bases; nucleotides outside the gene matches: 4. This CDR3 contains 14 residues. CDR3 protein: CATSRVQGADEQYF. CDR3 in DNA: TGTGCCACCAGCAGAGTCCAGGGGGCTGACGAGCAGTACTTC.

V gene TRBV9 combines with J gene TRBJ1-1, with D tentatively TRBD1 (5 bases). CDR3 length: 14 amino acids. Germline CDR1 SGDLS, CDR2 YYNGEE. The ends were cut back, 6 bases at V and 1 base at J, with 13 bases in the middle. CDR3 sequence: CASTVGRANTEAFF. In DNA, the CDR3 is TGTGCCAGCACCGTCGGCAGGGCGAACACTGAAGCTTTCTTT.

J is TRBJ2-2 and V is TRBV27; 8 bases align to TRBD1. The ends lost 6 bases at V and 3 bases at J; junction bases unmatched: 9. Germline V gives CDR1 MNHEY, CDR2 SMNVEV (reference sequence). There are 16 residues in the CDR3. CDR3 loop: CASRQSRGRDTGELFF. The CDR3 DNA reads TGTGCCAGCAGACAGTCCAGGGGGCGAGACACCGGGGAGCTGTTTTTT.

The V and J genes are TRBV10-3 and TRBJ2-5, with 9 positions matching TRBD1. Germline CDR1 is ENHRY and CDR2 is SYGVKD. This CDR3 spans 13 amino acids. V dropped 6 bases and J dropped 5; count of bases not matched to a gene: 4. The DNA for the CDR3 is TGTGCCATCAGAGACAGGGGGGGGGAGACCCAGTACTTC. As protein: CAIRDRGGETQYF.

V is TRBV30 and J is TRBJ2-5; 8 bases are a match to TRBD2. Unmatched junction bases numbered 15, after V lost 3 bases and J lost 9 bases. In germline, CDR1 is GTSNPN, CDR2 SVGIG (reference sequence). The CDR3 is 15 amino acids. CDR3 in DNA: TGTGCCTGGAGGGTTAGCGGGAACCATCGGGGGGCCCAGTACTTC. The encoded protein is CAWRVSGNHRGAQYF.

The chain joins TRBV19 to TRBJ2-5, with D perhaps TRBD1 (6 bases). The germline V gene has CDR1 LNHDA and CDR2 SQIVND (reference sequence). CDR3 size: 11 residues. Trimming left V 6 bases short and J 4 bases short, with 6 bases between. The CDR3 spells CASRGAETQYF. The CDR3 DNA reads as TGTGCCAGTAGGGGGGCAGAGACCCAGTACTTC. The full variable domain, its missing parts supplied by reference TRBV19 and TRBJ2-5, is DGGITQSPKYLFRKEGQNVTLSCEQNLNHDAMYWYRQDPGQGLRLIYYSQIVNDFQKGDIAEGYSVSREKKESFPLTVTSAQKNPTAFYLCASRGAETQYFGPGTRLLVL.

CDR3 sequence (DNA): TGTGCCAGCAGGGGATGGACAGGGCAGGGTTCACCCCTCCACTTT. Translation gives CASRGWTGQGSPLHF. The chain recombines TRBV2 with TRBJ1-6; 8 nucleotides agree with TRBD1. This CDR3 contains 15 residues. Germline CDR1 SNHLY, CDR2 FYNNEI. The J segment lost 9 bases and the V segment lost 6 bases, leaving 10 bases of the junction unmatched.

The chain couples TRBV18 to TRBJ2-5; no reliable D call. Germline loops: CDR1 KGHSH, CDR2 LQKENI. The length of the CDR3 is 12 residues. The germline V and J ends were trimmed by 4 bases and 1 base, with 4 bases remaining between them. CDR3 DNA sequence: TGTGCCAGCTCACAGAGCCAAGAGACCCAGTACTTC. It encodes CASSQSQETQYF.

This sequence joins TRBV9 and TRBJ1-2; D is perhaps TRBD1 (6 bases). V was pared by 3 bases and J by 8 bases, with 20 bases between. CDR3 length equals 15 residues. CDR1 is SGDLS and CDR2 is YYNGEE in the germline V gene. The CDR3, as DNA: TGTGCCAGCAGCGCCCCCATAACAGGGCCGCGAGGCTACACCTTC. It translates to CASSAPITGPRGYTF.

This clone was seen a few times. The CDR3 bases are TGCAGCGTGACAGGGTATAGAACTGAAGCTTTCTTT. Its translation: CSVTGYRTEAFF. V and J are TRBV29-1 and TRBJ1-1; 7 bases are shared with TRBD1. The CDR3 has 12 residues. The germline V gene has CDR1 SQVTM and CDR2 ANQGSEA. Trimming took 6 bases from V and 5 from J; bases not matched to a gene: 6. Supplemented by reference TRBV29-1 and TRBJ1-1, the full variable domain reads SAVISQKPSRDICQRGTSLTIQCQVDSQVTMMFWYRQQPGQSLTLIATANQGSEATYESGFVIDKFPISRPNLTFSTLTVSNMSPEDSSIYLCSVTGYRTEAFFGQGTRLTVV.

CDR3 sequence reads: CASSSGTSYSYEQYF. The CDR3 DNA follows: TGTGCCAGCAGCTCCGGGACTAGCTATTCCTACGAGCAGTACTTC. This chain connects TRBV5-4 to TRBJ2-7; 9 bases map to TRBD2. The CDR3 totals 15 residues. The germline gives CDR1 SGHNT, CDR2 YYREEE (reference sequence). V shed 3 bases and J 1 base; nucleotides not matched to a gene: 5.

This sequence joins TRBV11-2 and TRBJ2-5; the D gene is possibly TRBD1 (6 bases). The length of the CDR3 is 16 residues. Per germline, CDR1 SGHAT and CDR2 FQNNGV. With 0 bases removed from V and 4 bases from J, the gap between germline ends came to 15 bases. CDR3 sequence reads: CASSLDSRGAVETQYF. The CDR3 bases are TGTGCCAGCAGCTTAGACAGCAGGGGTGCAGTAGAGACCCAGTACTTC.

V gene TRBV27 combines with J gene TRBJ2-1; no clear D gene. The CDR3 has 15 residues. Germline-derived CDR1 and CDR2 are MNHEY and SMNVEV (reference sequence). Trimming shortened V by 6 bases and J by 0 bases, and 12 bases separated the two germline ends. In nucleotides, the CDR3 is TGTGCCAGCAGCCTAGACTCCAGCTCCTACAATGAGCAGTTCTTC. Its translation: CASSLDSSSYNEQFF.

The chain is built from TRBV6-5 and TRBJ1-1; D gene ambiguous. The CDR3 spans 12 residues. V dropped 6 bases and J dropped 5 bases, with 10 bases sitting between them. Germline loops: CDR1 MNHEY, CDR2 SVGAGI. CDR3 protein: CASRLTGTEAFF. In nucleotides, the CDR3 is TGTGCCAGCAGATTAACGGGGACTGAAGCTTTCTTT.

The rearrangement joins TRBV16 to TRBJ2-7; D is perhaps TRBD1 (5 bases). V was shortened by 0 bases and J by 5 bases, with 11 bases between the two germline ends. CDR1 is KGHSY, CDR2 FQNENV, per germline. CDR3 length equals 14 residues. In DNA form, the CDR3 reads TGTGCCAGCAGCCAATCCCCCCAGGGCAACGAGCAGTACTTC. It codes for CASSQSPQGNEQYF.

The chain links TRBV5-4 to TRBJ2-7; 10 bases agree with TRBD1. V shed 4 bases, J shed 5 bases, and the junction held 12 bases outside the gene matches. The V gene's germline CDR1 is SGHNT and CDR2 YYREEE (reference sequence). This CDR3 has 16 residues. The CDR3 nucleotides read TGTGCCAGCAGCCACCGCTATGGACAGGGGGAGCACGAGCAGTACTTC. This gives the protein CASSHRYGQGEHEQYF.

This clone was seen only a few times. The gene calls are TRBV2 and TRBJ2-7; 9 positions match TRBD2. The germline V gene encodes CDR1 SNHLY and CDR2 FYNNEI. After removal of 4 bases from V and 6 bases from J, the junction contained 7 bases not matched to a gene. This CDR3 contains 14 residues. For the CDR3, the DNA is TGTGCCAGCAGTGTATTAGCGGGAGCCGTCGAGCAGTACTTC. It codes for CASSVLAGAVEQYF.

The chain has TRBV7-6 and TRBJ2-7, with D unresolved. CDR3 size: 13 residues. Trimming took off 4 bases at V and 2 bases at J, with 9 bases between the two ends. Germline values: CDR1 SGHVS, CDR2 FNYEAQ. CDR3 sequence (DNA): TGTGCCAGCAGCTCGATTCAGACCTACGAGCAGTACTTC. It encodes CASSSIQTYEQYF.

The genes are TRBV10-1 and TRBJ2-5; 7 bases are a match to TRBD2. The trim removed 0 bases at V and 0 bases at J, leaving 19 bases unmatched. The germline V gene has CDR1 WNHNN and CDR2 SYGVQD (reference sequence). The CDR3 contains 21 residues. The CDR3 loop reads CASSESRWKDSSGAYQETQYF. CDR3 nucleotides: TGCGCCAGCAGTGAGTCGAGGTGGAAAGATTCTAGCGGTGCGTACCAAGAGACCCAGTACTTC.

The chain is built from TRBV5-1 and TRBJ1-5; tentative D call: TRBD1 (6 bases). Trimming removed 2 bases from V and 6 bases from J, with 12 bases in between. The CDR3 is 14 residues long. Per the germline V gene, CDR1 is SGHRS and CDR2 is YFSETQ. The CDR3 is CASSFSDRSQPQHF. CDR3 nucleotide sequence: TGCGCCAGCAGCTTTAGCGACAGGTCTCAGCCCCAGCATTTT.

J is TRBJ2-7 and V is TRBV19; TRBD2 is a possible D gene (7 bases). Trimming shortened V by 11 bases and J by 6 bases, and 14 bases separated the two germline ends. The germline V gene has CDR1 LNHDA and CDR2 SQIVND (reference sequence). The CDR3 consists of 11 residues. CDR3 residues: CAAGAPREQYF. Written as DNA, the CDR3 is TGTGCCGCGGGGGCCCCGCGCGAGCAGTACTTC.

The genes are TRBV6-5 and TRBJ2-3, with D possibly being TRBD1 (6 bases). The CDR3 is 14 amino acids. The V end lost 5 bases, the J end lost 2 bases, and 11 bases lay between the germline ends. The V gene's germline CDR1 is MNHEY and CDR2 SVGAGI. The CDR3, as DNA: TGTGCCAGCAGTCAAGGGACATTCACAGATACGCAGTATTTT. The encoded protein is CASSQGTFTDTQYF.